The clone carrying this T cell receptor (beta chain) was observed at least ten times. The data originate from a study of early T cells in non-severe SARS-CoV-2 infection. Study summary: Unsorted whole-blood RNA was sequenced in bulk, leaving chains unpaired.

The V end lost 2 bases, the J end lost 3 bases, and 6 bases lay between the germline ends. The CDR3 length is 13 residues. CDR1 and CDR2 from the germline V gene are LGHNA and YSLEER. Attachment of unique molecular identifiers was made to individual cDNA molecules. TCRdb re-derived calls from the 5' RACE reads in MiXCR, one entry per CDR3 protein. The data show about 79,000 distinct CDR3 sequences, about 11% seen once. What was sequenced was whole blood. This chain connects TRBV4-3 to TRBJ2-3; D not certain. The receptor comes from an adult who was a healthcare worker with PCR-confirmed SARS-CoV-2 infection or an uninfected control (not recorded which). For the CDR3, the DNA is TGCGCCAGCAGCCAAAGGGTTACAGATACGCAGTATTTT. This codes for CASSQRVTDTQYF.